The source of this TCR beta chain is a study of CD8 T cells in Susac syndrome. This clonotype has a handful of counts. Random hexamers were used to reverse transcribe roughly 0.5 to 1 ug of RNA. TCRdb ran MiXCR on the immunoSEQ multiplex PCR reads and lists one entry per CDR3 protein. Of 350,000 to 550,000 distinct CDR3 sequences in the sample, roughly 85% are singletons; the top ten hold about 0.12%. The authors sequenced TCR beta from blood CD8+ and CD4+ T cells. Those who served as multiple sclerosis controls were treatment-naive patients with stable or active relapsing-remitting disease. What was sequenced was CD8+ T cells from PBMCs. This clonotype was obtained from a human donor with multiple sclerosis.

CDR3 in amino acids: CASSYGQSQETQYF. The CDR3 nucleotides are TGTGCCAGCAGTTACGGACAGTCTCAAGAGACCCAGTACTTC. The chain is built from TRBV6-5 and TRBJ2-5, with D perhaps matching TRBD1 (6 bases). The CDR3 runs to 14 residues. Germline V gene sequence: CDR1 MNHEY, CDR2 SVGAGI. Trimming shortened V by 2 bases and J by 2 bases, and 9 bases separated the two germline ends.